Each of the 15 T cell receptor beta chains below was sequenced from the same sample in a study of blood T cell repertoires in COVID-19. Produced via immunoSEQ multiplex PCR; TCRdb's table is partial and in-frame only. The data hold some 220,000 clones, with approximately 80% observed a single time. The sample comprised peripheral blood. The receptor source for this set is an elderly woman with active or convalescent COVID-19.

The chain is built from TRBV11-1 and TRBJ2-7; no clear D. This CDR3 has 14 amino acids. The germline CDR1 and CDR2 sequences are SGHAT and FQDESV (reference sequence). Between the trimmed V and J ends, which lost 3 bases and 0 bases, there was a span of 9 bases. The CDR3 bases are TGTGCCAGCAGCTTTGGAAGGAGCTCCTACGAGCAGTACTTC. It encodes CASSFGRSSYEQYF.

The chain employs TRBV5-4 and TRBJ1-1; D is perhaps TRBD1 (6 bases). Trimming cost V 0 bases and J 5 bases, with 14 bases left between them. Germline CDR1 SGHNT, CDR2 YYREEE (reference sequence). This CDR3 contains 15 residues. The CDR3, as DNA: TGTGCCAGCAGCTTGGGGGGGCGGCGGGAGACTGAAGCTTTCTTT. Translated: CASSLGGRRETEAFF.

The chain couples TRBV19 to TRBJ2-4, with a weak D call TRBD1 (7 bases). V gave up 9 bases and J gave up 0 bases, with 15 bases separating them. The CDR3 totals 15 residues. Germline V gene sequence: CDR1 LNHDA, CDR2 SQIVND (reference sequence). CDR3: CASRNRGLAKNIQYF. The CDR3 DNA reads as TGTGCCAGCAGGAACAGGGGACTAGCCAAAAACATTCAGTACTTC.

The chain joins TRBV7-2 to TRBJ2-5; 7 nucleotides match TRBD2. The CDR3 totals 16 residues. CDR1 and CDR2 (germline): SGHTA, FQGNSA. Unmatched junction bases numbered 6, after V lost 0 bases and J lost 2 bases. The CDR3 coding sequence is TGTGCCAGCAGCTTAGCGTGGCAGGGAGGGCAAGAGACCCAGTACTTC. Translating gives CASSLAWQGGQETQYF.

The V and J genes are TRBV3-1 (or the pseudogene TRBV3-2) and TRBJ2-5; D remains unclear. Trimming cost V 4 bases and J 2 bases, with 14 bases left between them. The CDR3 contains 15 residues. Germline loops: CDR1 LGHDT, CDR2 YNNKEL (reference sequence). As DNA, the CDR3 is TGTGCCAGCAGCCCTGTAACCTACGGTCAAGAGACCCAGTACTTC. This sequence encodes CASSPVTYGQETQYF.

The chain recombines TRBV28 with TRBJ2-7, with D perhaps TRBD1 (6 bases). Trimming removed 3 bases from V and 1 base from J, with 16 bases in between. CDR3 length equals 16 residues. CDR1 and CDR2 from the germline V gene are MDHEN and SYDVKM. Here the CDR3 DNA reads TGTGCCAGCAGTTTGGGTAGGGGGTTGAATTCCTACGAGCAGTACTTC. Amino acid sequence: CASSLGRGLNSYEQYF.

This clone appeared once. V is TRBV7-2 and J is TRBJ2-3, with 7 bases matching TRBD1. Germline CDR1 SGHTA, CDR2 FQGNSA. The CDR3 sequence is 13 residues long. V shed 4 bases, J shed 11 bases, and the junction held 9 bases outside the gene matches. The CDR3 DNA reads TGTGCCAGCAGCTCCCCGGTGCCAGGGGGGCAGTATTTT. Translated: CASSSPVPGGQYF.

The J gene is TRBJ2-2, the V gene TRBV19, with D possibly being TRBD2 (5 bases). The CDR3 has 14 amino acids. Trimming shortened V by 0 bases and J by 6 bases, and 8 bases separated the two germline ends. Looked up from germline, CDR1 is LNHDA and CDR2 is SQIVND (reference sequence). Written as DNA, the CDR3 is TGTGCCAGTAGTATAGAACTAGGGTCCGGGGAGCTGTTTTTT. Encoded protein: CASSIELGSGELFF.

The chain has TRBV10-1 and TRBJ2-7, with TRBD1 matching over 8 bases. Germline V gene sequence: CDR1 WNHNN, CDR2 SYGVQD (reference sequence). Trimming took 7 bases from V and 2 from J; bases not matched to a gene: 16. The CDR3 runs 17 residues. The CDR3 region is CASIDSVNKQGAYEQYF. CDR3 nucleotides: TGCGCCAGCATCGATTCGGTGAATAAACAGGGGGCCTACGAGCAGTACTTC.

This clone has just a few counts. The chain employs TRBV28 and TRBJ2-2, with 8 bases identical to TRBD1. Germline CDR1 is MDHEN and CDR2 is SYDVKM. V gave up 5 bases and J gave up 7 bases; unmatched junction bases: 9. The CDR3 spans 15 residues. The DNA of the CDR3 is TGTGCCAGCAGTCCCGGGACAGGATGGGGCGGGGAGCTGTTTTTT. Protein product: CASSPGTGWGGELFF.

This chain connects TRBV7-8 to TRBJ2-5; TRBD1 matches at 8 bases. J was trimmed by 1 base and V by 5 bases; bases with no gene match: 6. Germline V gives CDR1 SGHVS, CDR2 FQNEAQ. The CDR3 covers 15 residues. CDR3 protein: CASSRQGTIQETQYF. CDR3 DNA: TGTGCCAGCAGCAGACAGGGGACCATCCAAGAGACCCAGTACTTC. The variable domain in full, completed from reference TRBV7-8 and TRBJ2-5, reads GAGVSQSPRYKVAKRGQDVALRCDPISGHVSLFWYQQALGQGPEFLTYFQNEAQLDKSGLPSDRFFAERPEGSVSTLKIQRTQQEDSAVYLCASSRQGTIQETQYFGPGTRLLVL.

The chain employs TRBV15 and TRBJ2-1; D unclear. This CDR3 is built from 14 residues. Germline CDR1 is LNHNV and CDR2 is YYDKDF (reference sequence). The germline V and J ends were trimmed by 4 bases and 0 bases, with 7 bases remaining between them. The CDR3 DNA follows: TGTGCCACCAGCAAGACTTCCTCCTACAATGAGCAGTTCTTC. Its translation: CATSKTSSYNEQFF. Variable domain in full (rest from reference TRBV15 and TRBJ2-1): DAMVIQNPRYQVTQFGKPVTLSCSQTLNHNVMYWYQQKSSQAPKLLFHYYDKDFNNEADTPDNFQSRRPNTSFCFLDIRSPGLGDTAMYLCATSKTSSYNEQFFGPGTRLTVL.

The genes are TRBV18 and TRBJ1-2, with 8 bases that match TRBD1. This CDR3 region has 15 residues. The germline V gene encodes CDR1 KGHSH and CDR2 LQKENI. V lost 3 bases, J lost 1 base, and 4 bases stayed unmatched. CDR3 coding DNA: TGTGCCAGCTCACCCGGACAGGGCGGTAACTATGGCTACACCTTC. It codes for CASSPGQGGNYGYTF.

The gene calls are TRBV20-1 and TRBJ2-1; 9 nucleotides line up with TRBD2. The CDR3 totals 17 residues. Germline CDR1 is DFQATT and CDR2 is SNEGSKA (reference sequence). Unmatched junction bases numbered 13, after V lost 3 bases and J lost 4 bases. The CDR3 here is CSASPSGTTLYYNEQFF. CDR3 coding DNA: TGCAGTGCTAGTCCTAGCGGGACTACCCTTTATTACAATGAGCAGTTCTTC.

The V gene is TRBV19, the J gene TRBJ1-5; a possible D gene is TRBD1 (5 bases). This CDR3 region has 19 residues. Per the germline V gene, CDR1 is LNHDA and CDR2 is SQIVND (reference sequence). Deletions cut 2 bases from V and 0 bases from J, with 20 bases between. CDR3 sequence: CASSIFSGGTDPSNQPQHF. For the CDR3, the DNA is TGTGCCAGTAGTATATTTTCCGGGGGAACAGATCCTAGCAATCAGCCCCAGCATTTT.